This passage covers 22 T cell receptor beta chains from one sample sequenced in a study of blood T cell repertoires in COVID-19. Here immunoSEQ multiplex PCR was the method, and the copy in TCRdb shows in-frame clones only, minus some. The sample includes 470,000 or so clones, 80% to 90% of them seen just once. The sample comprised peripheral blood. The receptors stem from a human donor in a cohort sampled during active COVID-19.

The rearrangement links TRBV5-1 to TRBJ1-6; no clear D gene. V gave up 2 bases and J gave up 6 bases, with 15 bases separating them. Germline CDR1 reads SGHRS; CDR2 reads YFSETQ. The CDR3 extends over 16 amino acids. The CDR3 coding sequence is TGCGCCAGCAGCTTCATGGCAGGATCCGTTAATTCACCCCTCCACTTT. Its translation is CASSFMAGSVNSPLHF.

The genes are TRBV5-1 and TRBJ2-3, with 10 bases aligning to TRBD2. There are 16 residues in the CDR3. After removal of 4 bases from V and 2 bases from J, the junction contained 7 bases not matched to a gene. The germline gives CDR1 SGHRS, CDR2 YFSETQ. As DNA, the CDR3 is TGCGCCAGCAGCCCTGGACTAGCGGCAAACACAGATACGCAGTATTTT. Its protein product is CASSPGLAANTDTQYF.

This chain connects TRBV30 to TRBJ2-1, with D unclear. The ends were cut back, 5 bases at V and 0 bases at J, with 8 bases in the middle. The V gene's germline CDR1 is GTSNPN and CDR2 SVGIG (reference sequence). This CDR3 has 13 amino acids. CDR3 nucleotide sequence: TGTGCCTGGGGGGTCAGCTCCTACAATGAGCAGTTCTTC. Its protein product is CAWGVSSYNEQFF.

The table lists this clone with a count of one. The V call is TRBV5-1, the J call TRBJ2-5, with TRBD2 matching 7 bases. V shed 0 bases, J shed 5 bases, and the junction held 7 bases outside the gene matches. Germline CDR1 is SGHRS and CDR2 is YFSETQ. This CDR3 contains 15 residues. The CDR3: CASSLVRGWEETQYF. The CDR3 nucleotides read TGCGCCAGCAGCTTGGTGCGGGGGTGGGAGGAGACCCAGTACTTC.

The chain joins TRBV6-1 to TRBJ2-3; TRBD2 aligns across 12 bases. Germline lookup yields CDR1 MNHNS and CDR2 SASEGT. The CDR3 loop spans 18 amino acids. J was trimmed by 1 base and V by 2 bases; bases with no gene match: 7. The CDR3 protein is CASSERLAGGPGTDTQYF. The CDR3 DNA is TGTGCCAGCAGTGAACGCCTAGCGGGAGGGCCAGGCACAGATACGCAGTATTTT.

The J gene is TRBJ2-1, the V gene TRBV30; maybe TRBD2 (6 bases). CDR1 is GTSNPN, CDR2 SVGIG, per germline (reference sequence). V lost 4 bases and J 1 base, leaving 14 bases between the germline ends. This CDR3 spans 15 amino acids. As DNA, the CDR3 is TGTGCCTGGACCCTCCGGGCGGGGTCCTACAATGAGCAGTTCTTC. This gives the protein CAWTLRAGSYNEQFF.

Comments on this clone: This sample includes further DNA sequences coding for the same CDR3. The V call is TRBV12-3 or TRBV12-4, the J call TRBJ2-1; D is undetermined. The CDR3 spans 13 residues. With 6 bases removed from V and 2 bases from J, the gap between germline ends came to 8 bases. The CDR3 protein is CASSPSPYNEQFF. The CDR3 DNA follows: TGTGCCAGCAGCCCCTCCCCCTACAATGAGCAGTTCTTC.

This chain connects TRBV7-2 to TRBJ2-1, with TRBD2 matching over 7 bases. V dropped 2 bases and J dropped 2; count of bases not matched to a gene: 9. Germline lookup yields CDR1 SGHTA and CDR2 FQGNSA. This CDR3 region has 17 residues. CDR3 coding DNA: TGTGCCAGCAGCTTAATGGCTAGCGGACTTACCTACAATGAGCAGTTCTTC. It translates to CASSLMASGLTYNEQFF.

The chain joins TRBV12-3 or TRBV12-4 to TRBJ2-3, with D tentatively TRBD2 (6 bases). V was clipped by 8 bases and J by 3 bases, with 12 bases between them. This CDR3 is 13 amino acids long. The CDR3, as DNA: TGTGCCAGCGCGGGGCGAACGACAGATACGCAGTATTTT. Amino acid sequence: CASAGRTTDTQYF.

This chain uses TRBV30 with TRBJ2-4; a weak D match, TRBD2 (6 bases). Per germline, CDR1 GTSNPN and CDR2 SVGIG (reference sequence). The CDR3 length is 11 residues. V was pared by 7 bases and J by 8 bases, with 12 bases between. The CDR3 sequence is CALDSGDIQYF. CDR3 coding DNA: TGTGCCTTAGACTCGGGGGACATTCAGTACTTC.

V usage is TRBV24-1 and J usage is TRBJ2-5; 10 nucleotides match TRBD1. Germline V lookup: CDR1 KGHDR, CDR2 SFDVKD. After removal of 3 bases from V and 4 bases from J, the junction contained 4 bases not matched to a gene. This CDR3 is built from 15 residues. CDR3 loop: CATSDTTGGRETQYF. The CDR3 DNA reads TGTGCCACCAGTGATACGACAGGGGGCAGAGAGACCCAGTACTTC.

This clone was seen just once. The chain has TRBV9 and TRBJ2-2; TRBD2 is a possible D gene (7 bases). The V gene lost 0 bases and the J gene lost 4 bases, with 13 bases spanning the gap. CDR1 and CDR2 (germline): SGDLS, YYNGEE. The CDR3 totals 16 residues. The CDR3, as DNA: TGTGCCAGCAGCGTAGAGGGGGGAGGGAGCACCGGGGAGCTGTTTTTT. It encodes CASSVEGGGSTGELFF.

The V call is TRBV28, the J call TRBJ1-6; 7 bases match TRBD1. The V and J ends lost 10 bases and 8 bases, in that order; junction bases with no gene match: 17. The CDR3 is 16 residues long. The V gene's germline CDR1 is MDHEN and CDR2 SYDVKM. CDR3 amino acids: CATYSQDRWKDSPLHF. CDR3 nucleotide sequence: TGTGCCACCTATTCACAGGACAGGTGGAAGGATTCACCCCTCCACTTT.

The chain employs TRBV11-3 and TRBJ1-1; D may be TRBD1 (5 bases). Germline CDR1 SGHNT, CDR2 YENEEA. The CDR3 covers 14 residues. The V gene lost 5 bases and the J gene lost 1 base, with 11 bases spanning the gap. CDR3 in DNA: TGTGCCAGCAGCCGGGGGGGAGGGAACACTGAAGCTTTCTTT. Its protein product is CASSRGGGNTEAFF.

This clone was seen just once. V usage is TRBV12-5 and J usage is TRBJ2-5; D is perhaps TRBD2 (6 bases). There are 15 residues in the CDR3. The V end lost 5 bases, the J end lost 2 bases, and 15 bases lay between the germline ends. Per germline, CDR1 LGHNT and CDR2 FRNRAP. The CDR3 is CASGPGHGGQETQYF. In DNA form, the CDR3 reads TGTGCTAGTGGTCCCGGCCATGGGGGGCAAGAGACCCAGTACTTC.

The V and J genes are TRBV7-2 and TRBJ2-5, with 8 bases identical to TRBD1. This CDR3 is built from 14 residues. The V segment lost 5 bases and the J segment 5 bases; nucleotides outside the gene matches: 7. The germline V gene encodes CDR1 SGHTA and CDR2 FQGNSA. The CDR3 here is CASSRDRSKETQYF. In nucleotides, the CDR3 is TGTGCCAGCAGCCGGGACAGGTCAAAGGAGACCCAGTACTTC.

The gene calls are TRBV11-3 and TRBJ1-1; D is ambiguous. V lost 3 bases, J lost 4 bases, and 9 bases lay in between. Germline values: CDR1 SGHNT, CDR2 YENEEA. The CDR3 spans 13 residues. Here the CDR3 reads CASSFFRSTEAFF. Written as DNA, the CDR3 is TGTGCCAGCAGCTTTTTTCGGAGCACTGAAGCTTTCTTT.

This chain links TRBV28 with TRBJ2-5; tentatively, D is TRBD2 (6 bases). Germline CDR1 is MDHEN and CDR2 is SYDVKM. V was pared by 3 bases and J by 0 bases, with 11 bases between. This CDR3 is 15 amino acids long. CDR3 in amino acids: CASSFPSGYQETQYF. CDR3 DNA: TGTGCCAGCAGTTTTCCCAGCGGGTACCAAGAGACCCAGTACTTC.

The sample holds many counts of this clone. The rearrangement links TRBV9 to TRBJ2-3; TRBD2 matches at 7 bases. The CDR3 is 15 residues long. The J segment lost 2 bases and the V segment lost 0 bases, leaving 3 bases of the junction unmatched. Germline CDR1 and CDR2: SGDLS and YYNGEE. The CDR3 spells CASSVGSGDTDTQYF. CDR3 DNA: TGTGCCAGCAGCGTAGGGAGCGGGGACACAGATACGCAGTATTTT.

The gene calls are TRBV5-4 and TRBJ1-2; unclear D gene. The CDR3 length is 14 residues. The V end was cut by 1 base, the J end by 3 bases, with 10 bases between. CDR1 is SGHNT and CDR2 is YYREEE in the germline V gene (reference sequence). CDR3: CASSLRGVDYGYTF. The CDR3 DNA is TGTGCCAGCAGCTTGAGAGGCGTGGACTATGGCTACACCTTC. Variable domain in full (rest from reference TRBV5-4 and TRBJ1-2): ETGVTQSPTHLIKTRGQQVTLRCSSQSGHNTVSWYQQALGQGPQFIFQYYREEENGRGNFPPRFSGLQFPNYSSELNVNALELDDSALYLCASSLRGVDYGYTFGSGTRLTVV.

The CDR3 sequence is CASSPDRGNEKLFF. CDR3 nucleotides: TGTGCCAGCAGCCCGGACAGGGGAAATGAAAAACTGTTTTTT. The chain links TRBV28 to TRBJ1-4, with 9 bases matching TRBD1. This CDR3 has 14 amino acids. Germline CDR1 reads MDHEN; CDR2 reads SYDVKM. V shed 6 bases, J shed 5 bases, and the junction held 4 bases outside the gene matches. The variable domain in full, with the rest retrieved from reference TRBV28 and TRBJ1-4, is DVKVTQSSRYLVKRTGEKVFLECVQDMDHENMFWYRQDPGLGLRLIYFSYDVKMKEKGDIPEGYSVSREKKERFSLILESASTNQTSMYLCASSPDRGNEKLFFGSGTQLSVL.

This chain connects TRBV11-1 to TRBJ1-1, with D possibly TRBD1 on 5 matching bases. Germline CDR1 SGHAT, CDR2 FQDESV (reference sequence). Trimming took 2 bases from V and 5 from J, leaving 15 bases between them. The CDR3 has 15 amino acids. The CDR3 region is CASSLRRVDRTEAFF. The CDR3 nucleotides read TGTGCCAGCAGCTTACGCAGGGTAGATAGAACTGAAGCTTTCTTT.